This T cell receptor (beta chain) came from a study of cytomegalovirus exposure and HLA in healthy donors (dated by TCRdb to the late 2010s). Some background on the complete study: In an earlier analysis of 587 of the donors, approximately 260 Gb of sequence data and 100 million or so unique TCR beta sequences from about 180 million T cells were reported. The number of donors typed differed by locus, with roughly 629-640 for A, B, C, DRB1 and DQB1, more than 500 for DQA1, about 610 for DPA1, and roughly 450 for DPB1. An early release covering about 600 HLA-typed donors comprised about 300 gigabases of sequencing data and approximately 80 million unique TCR sequences. Both class I and class II loci were covered by HLA typing, at four-digit resolution. In addition to the first cohort of roughly 700 subjects, a separate validation cohort of 130 or so different subjects was used. Donor age, sex, ethnicity and CMV serostatus were compiled together with the repertoire data. To predict cytomegalovirus infection status, the study combined high-throughput TCR immunosequencing, statistical association of individual TCRs with disease status, and machine learning. The T cell repertoires of about 700 subjects were profiled by immunosequencing and related to cytomegalovirus serostatus. A later analysis re-analyzed previously published TCR beta repertoires from approximately 700 donors and added high-resolution HLA genotyping to study TCR occurrence patterns. An earlier analysis of around 640 of the donors used high-throughput TCR beta sequencing to judge whether each TCR beta V gene segment behaved as functional or pseudogenic. All discovery cohort repertoires had been generated using a single sequencing platform. Because of strong linkage in the cohort, four to six DR-DQ haplotypes were treated as single units for association and clustering. The genetic ancestry cluster associated with self-reported Caucasian donors included roughly 84% of the roughly 400 genotyped donors. The aim of the study was to test whether cataloging public T cell receptors could identify signatures of past pathogen exposure. Among some 410 genotyped donors of the cohort, an average of around 240,000 unique TCR beta nucleotide sequences were sequenced per donor, 15% to 20% of them non-productive. In a later genetic analysis, genome-wide SNP genotypes for about three fifths of the 666 donors were used, and that subset was treated as a discovery cohort. Rather than drawing on any new phenotypic data, the later analysis identified candidate immune exposures from TCR beta sequences and the way those sequences occurred across donors. General findings and caveats noted by the study authors: The authors suggested that the approach could potentially be generalized to other disease states and immunological phenotypes. In vitro tests confirmed that a few of the cytomegalovirus-associated TCR beta chains recognize cytomegalovirus antigens. Compared with equally common non-associated chains, HLA-associated TCR beta chains in a later analysis were more clonally expanded and had lower generation probabilities. A further reported finding was that TCR beta sequences accurately predicted the HLA-A and HLA-B alleles for most subjects in the first cohort. When HLA alleles, especially DR and DQ, strongly co-occurred, attributing TCR associations to individual alleles was difficult. According to a later analysis, parvovirus B19, influenza, CMV and Epstein-Barr virus appeared linked to several top co-occurrence clusters. In an earlier analysis of fewer than 750 of the donors, most TCR beta V segments were observed in productive rearrangements about 90% or about 30% of the time, broadly matching IMGT annotations. At a false discovery rate of 0.05, a later analysis linked approximately 18,000 TCR beta sequences to specific HLA alleles. Some IMGT-functional V segments, including TRBV6-2 and TRBV6-3, could not be told apart with the 87-base-pair reads, so those segments were excluded. In a later analysis, most CMV-associated TCR beta chains were found to appear HLA-restricted, with HLA associations seemingly driven largely by CMV exposure. Because counts were too low, under 20 rarely observed V segments, including chromosome 9 orphons, were left out of the earlier analysis of roughly 600 of the donors. Most TCR sequences were seen in very few donors, while some public TCRs were found in many individuals. Because HLA typing was missing for some donors at each locus, association tests included only the typed subset. According to a later analysis, TCR association rates differed among HLA loci, with DRB1 alleles showing the most associated TCRs and HLA-C alleles showing the fewest. In the study, roughly 160 TCR beta chains were listed as associated with cytomegalovirus. Linkage disequilibrium might explain the correlated functional status among segregating V segments, but an unknown experimental factor could not be ruled out. Sequencing depth was assumed to be roughly uniform across donors in the presence/absence analyses, though that assumption may not hold. In a later genetic analysis, a missense DCLRE1C variant was associated with V-gene and J-gene trimming of TCR beta chains, and the association was replicated in an independent cohort. Compared with the roughly 710-donor mean, donors in an Asian-associated ancestry cluster had fewer N-insertions in productive TCRs, according to a later genetic analysis. The only immune exposure information available for the cohort was CMV serostatus. The classifier was reported to diagnose cytomegalovirus status with high specificity and sensitivity in both the original and validation cohorts. A group of highly shared sequence variants was considered likely to be a technical artifact of the sequencing pipeline. The cohort was sequenced for TCR beta chains only, and without alpha or paired-chain data the features that could be detected were limited.

The cohort was made up of approximately 700 healthy bone marrow donors. Cohort members were all nominally healthy when sampled, although unrecorded immune exposures were likely present. The donor tested CMV seropositive and was one of the 289 seropositive cohort members. Each donor provided a peripheral blood sample, and peripheral blood mononuclear cells were used for TCR beta sequencing. The Qiagen DNeasy Blood Extraction Kit was used to extract genomic DNA from the blood cell samples. From its cysteine to its phenylalanine, the CDR3 spans 17 amino acids. CDR3 DNA is the only sequence kept; it has 51 bases, read in frame from the first base. V lost 3 bases and J lost 2 bases; the stretch between them is 19 bases long. The germline V gene supplies CDR1 MNHNS and CDR2 SASEGT. The library was produced with the immunoSEQ multiplex PCR assay. For the multiplex PCR, a mixture combining 60 forward primers for TCR Vbeta segments and 13 reverse primers for TCR Jbeta segments was used. The CDR3 region of rearranged TCR beta genes was amplified from genomic DNA by a multiplex PCR assay. The Illumina HiSeq System was used to sequence the amplified TCR beta libraries as 87-base-pair reads. In the source study's methods: In a later analysis, 70 million to 95 million unique TCR beta chains were counted across the roughly 610 repertoires, and approximately 11 million of these chains were shared by at least two donors. A nearest-neighbor algorithm error-corrected the raw reads and collapsed the reads into unique sequences, merging closely related sequences to remove PCR and sequencing errors. To assign V, D and J gene segments, CDR3 sequences were aligned to IMGT reference sequences. For a sequence to be retained, a match of at least six nucleotides was required to both a V gene segment and a J gene segment. Rearrangements were called productive when the CDR3 lacked stop codons and stayed in frame with V and J; all others were non-productive. CDR3 was defined according to IMGT convention as the region running from the second conserved V-encoded cysteine to the conserved J-encoded phenylalanine. Sequences without an unambiguous match to a single V gene segment were excluded from the earlier analysis of 450 to 650 of the donors. In an earlier analysis of a few hundred of the donors, V segments were called functional above 56.7% productive rearrangements and were called segregating when the between-donor standard deviation exceeded 5%. A statistical classification framework was developed to diagnose cytomegalovirus status using the catalog of TCR beta chain sequences. In a later analysis, V and J genes were assigned by comparing TCR nucleotide sequences against IMGT/GENE-DB human TR gene sequences. Using the TCRdist pipeline, a later analysis assigned CDR3 sequences along with most-parsimonious VDJ recombination scenarios. In a later analysis, each TCR beta chain was defined by its CDR3 amino acid sequence together with its V-gene family, and reads lacking a unique V-gene family were excluded. To address suspected cross-contamination and a sequencing artifact, a later analysis removed a few hundred highly shared, low-generation-probability nucleotide sequences. A later analysis calculated a clonal expansion index for each public chain from normalized within-repertoire ranks of inferred template counts. In a later analysis, generation probabilities were computed using a VDJ recombination model fitted to out-of-frame rearrangements, and the results were checked against IGoR. In a later analysis, hypergeometric tests were used to score TCR-TCR, TCR-HLA and TCR-CMV co-occurrence, with a repertoire-size bias correction applied to TCR pairs. A later analysis estimated false discovery rates by permuting HLA or CMV assignments 20 times. In a later analysis, co-occurring TCRs were grouped with DBSCAN, and TCRdist sequence similarity was added when clustering was performed within HLA-allele-positive subsets. Repertoires with fewer than 30,000 or more than 120,000 public chains, plus five repertoires with anomalous nucleotide sharing, were excluded from co-occurrence clustering. Held by TCRdb, this immuneACCESS table contains in-frame sequences only and omits some clones. Under half of the omission traces to an unresolved V gene where checked; the cause of the rest is unknown. V, J and clone size derive from that table, while D and trimming were established from the DNA sequence. The sample table records about 120,000 clones; 70% to 80% of these occur just once. The biggest ten clones account for 2.5% to 3.5% of the sample.

There are a few counts of this clone. The antigen it binds to is not known. No base quality values were provided; no much bigger clone lies one nucleotide off. The sequence is built from TRBV6-1 and TRBJ1-2; the D gene cannot be named for sure. This sequence was found in a middle-aged woman in good health and CMV-seropositive. Sequencing was performed on PBMCs. The nucleotide sequence reads as follows: TGTGCCAGCAGTGATAAAATGGTAACCGGGGAGAACTATGGCTACACCTTC. Translation gives CASSDKMVTGENYGYTF.